One and the same sample provided the 32 T cell receptor beta chains below, sequenced in a study of blood T cell repertoires in COVID-19 (dated by TCRdb to the early 2020s). The library was built by means of the immunoSEQ multiplex PCR assay. Entries here come from immuneACCESS through TCRdb and include only in-frame sequences with V and J called. Some clones fail to appear in such tables; in the studies checked, an unresolved V gene covers under half of the shortfall, and the cause of the remainder is unknown. The sample table holds about 310,000 clones, of which just under 90% were seen once. The ten largest clonotypes hold roughly a tenth of the sample. The sample was PBMCs or T cells enriched from blood (not recorded which). These receptors all come from a woman aged 25-40 years who had recovered from COVID-19.

The CDR3 bases are TGTGCCATCAGTGACTTCGACAGGCAATATGGCTACACCTTC. This codes for CAISDFDRQYGYTF. The chain joins TRBV10-3 to TRBJ1-2; D may be TRBD1 (6 bases). The CDR3 contains 14 residues. Trimming removed 3 bases from V and 5 bases from J, with 13 bases in between. Germline V gene data show CDR1 as ENHRY and CDR2 as SYGVKD.

The rearrangement links TRBV6-5 to TRBJ2-1; TRBD1 is a possible D gene (6 bases). The CDR3 has 13 residues. Trimming pared 4 bases from V and 5 bases from J, leaving 9 bases between. Looked up from germline, CDR1 is MNHEY and CDR2 is SVGAGI. CDR3 DNA: TGTGCCAGCAGTTGGACAGACAACAATGAGCAGTTCTTC. This translates into CASSWTDNNEQFF.

This chain links TRBV29-1 with TRBJ1-3; D gene uncertain. Trimming removed 5 bases at V and 0 bases at J, with 8 bases between. The CDR3 length is 13 residues. Per the germline V gene, CDR1 is SQVTM and CDR2 is ANQGSEA. CDR3 amino acids: CSVRRGSGNTIYF. DNA for the CDR3: TGCAGCGTTAGGCGGGGCTCTGGAAACACCATATATTTT. The variable domain in full, with the rest retrieved from reference TRBV29-1 and TRBJ1-3, is SAVISQKPSRDICQRGTSLTIQCQVDSQVTMMFWYRQQPGQSLTLIATANQGSEATYESGFVIDKFPISRPNLTFSTLTVSNMSPEDSSIYLCSVRRGSGNTIYFGEGSWLTVV.

This chain uses TRBV28 with TRBJ2-5, with 8 bases identical to TRBD1. The CDR3 has 16 amino acids. After removal of 5 bases from V and 4 bases from J, the junction contained 12 bases not matched to a gene. Germline V CDR1 and CDR2: MDHEN, SYDVKM. The CDR3 loop is CASSPPGWTGSETQYF. DNA of the CDR3: TGTGCCAGCAGTCCGCCGGGGTGGACAGGGTCAGAGACCCAGTACTTC.

The J gene is TRBJ2-1, the V gene TRBV21-1; the D call in the table, TRBD2, was not verified against the DNA. TRBV21-1 is an annotated pseudogene. The CDR3 has 19 residues. The CDR3 DNA follows: TGTGCCAGCAGCAAAGGCCGCCTGGGCGGGCGGAGCTCCTACAATGAGCAGTTCTTC. The encoded protein is CASSKGRLGGRSSYNEQFF.

This clone showed up just a few times. This rearrangement joins TRBV3-1 (or the pseudogene TRBV3-2) to TRBJ1-5, with 8 positions matching TRBD1. With 3 bases clipped from V and 6 bases from J, the junction kept 7 bases outside the gene matches. CDR1 LGHDT and CDR2 YNNKEL come from the germline V gene (reference sequence). The CDR3 length is 15 residues. The DNA of the CDR3 is TGTGCCAGCAGCCAGGCTGACAGGGGCGGTCAGCCCCAGCATTTT. It codes for CASSQADRGGQPQHF.

Here the CDR3 reads CASSRRSSGSLWQYF. CDR3 sequence (DNA): TGTGCCAGCAGCAGGAGGTCTAGCGGGAGTTTATGGCAGTACTTC. The rearrangement uses TRBV7-2 and TRBJ2-7; TRBD2 matches at 10 bases. CDR1 and CDR2 (germline): SGHTA, FQGNSA. V gave up 5 bases and J gave up 9 bases; unmatched junction bases: 13. This CDR3 is 15 amino acids long.

This clone turned up a few times. The V and J genes are TRBV9 and TRBJ1-6, with 7 bases that match TRBD1. Unmatched junction bases numbered 17, after V lost 3 bases and J lost 14 bases. Germline V gives CDR1 SGDLS, CDR2 YYNGEE. The CDR3 contains 16 residues. CDR3 bases: TGTGCCAGCAGCGCTCAACCGGGACAGAGAACGTCATCCCTCCACTTT. Amino acid sequence: CASSAQPGQRTSSLHF. Looking up the rest from reference TRBV9 and TRBJ1-6 gives the full variable domain: DSGVTQTPKHLITATGQRVTLRCSPRSGDLSVYWYQQSLDQGLQFLIQYYNGEERAKGNILERFSAQQFPDLHSELNLSSLELGDSALYFCASSAQPGQRTSSLHFGNGTRLTVT.

This chain connects TRBV10-3 to TRBJ1-6; 7 bases line up with TRBD1. V trimming: 10 bases; J trimming: 9 bases; junction bases outside the gene matches: 9. This CDR3 has 13 residues. Germline V gene lookup returns CDR1 ENHRY and CDR2 SYGVKD. In nucleotides, the CDR3 is TGTGCCACCTCAGACAGGGATAGTTCACCCCTCCACTTT. Its translation is CATSDRDSSPLHF.

The CDR3 DNA reads TGTGCCAGTAGTCGCGGGGTCAGGGGGCTTCGGGAGCAGTACTTC. It specifies CASSRGVRGLREQYF. The J gene is TRBJ2-7, the V gene TRBV19, with TRBD1 identical over 8 bases. V shed 5 bases and J 7 bases; nucleotides not matched to a gene: 13. Germline assignment: CDR1 LNHDA and CDR2 SQIVND (reference sequence). CDR3 length equals 15 residues.

This clone was recorded once. This CDR3 reads CASSGPDRAGQPQHF. The CDR3 coding sequence is TGTGCCAGCAGCGGACCCGACAGGGCGGGTCAGCCCCAGCATTTT. This sequence joins TRBV7-2 and TRBJ1-5; 7 nucleotides match TRBD1. The V segment lost 5 bases and the J segment 6 bases; nucleotides outside the gene matches: 10. This CDR3 spans 15 amino acids. Germline V CDR1 and CDR2: SGHTA, FQGNSA.

The CDR3 DNA reads TGTGCCAGCAGGAGACAGGGGGTGGATACGCAGTATTTT. Protein sequence: CASRRQGVDTQYF. This chain links TRBV6-5 with TRBJ2-3; TRBD1 agrees at 9 bases. V lost 6 bases and J lost 6; bases outside the gene matches: 4. The CDR3 runs 13 residues. Germline CDR1 reads MNHEY; CDR2 reads SVGAGI.

The chain is built from TRBV7-6 and TRBJ2-7, with 10 positions matching TRBD2. CDR3 size: 16 residues. V dropped 1 base and J dropped 3; count of bases not matched to a gene: 6. The germline V gene has CDR1 SGHVS and CDR2 FNYEAQ. The CDR3 is CASSLVTSGTYYEQYF. CDR3 nucleotides: TGTGCCAGCAGCTTAGTTACTAGCGGGACCTACTACGAGCAGTACTTC.

This chain connects TRBV13 to TRBJ2-7, with TRBD2 matching over 10 bases. J was trimmed by 4 bases and V by 5 bases; bases with no gene match: 14. The CDR3 consists of 17 residues. Germline CDR1 is PRHDT and CDR2 is FYEKMQ (reference sequence). CDR3 loop: CASSPPRLSGRRYEQYF. CDR3 nucleotide sequence: TGTGCCAGCAGCCCACCGCGCCTTAGCGGGAGGAGGTACGAGCAGTACTTC.

To note about this clone: One end of the junction is discordant with germline, which a read error may explain. V is TRBV7-7 and J is TRBJ1-3; TRBD1 matches 8 bases. Germline assignment: CDR1 SSHAT and CDR2 FNYEAQ (reference sequence). The CDR3 runs 15 residues. The chain's CDR3 is CASSRGTGSGNTIYF. For the CDR3, the DNA is TGTGCTAGCAGCCGCGGGACAGGCTCTGGAAACACCATATATTTT.

V is TRBV11-2 and J is TRBJ2-7; a weak D match, TRBD2 (6 bases). V dropped 1 base and J dropped 6 bases, with 13 bases sitting between them. Germline V lookup: CDR1 SGHAT, CDR2 FQNNGV. The length of the CDR3 is 14 residues. DNA for the CDR3: TGTGCCAGCAGCTTAGGGACGGGAGCTATCGAGCAGTACTTC. The encoded protein is CASSLGTGAIEQYF.

V gene TRBV5-1 combines with J gene TRBJ1-2; tentatively, D is TRBD1 (5 bases). This CDR3 comprises 14 residues. Looked up from germline, CDR1 is SGHRS and CDR2 is YFSETQ. The V gene lost 6 bases and the J gene lost 0 bases, with 12 bases spanning the gap. DNA of the CDR3: TGCGCCAGCAACAGTCAAGGGGCTAACTATGGCTACACCTTC. Its protein product is CASNSQGANYGYTF.

The rearrangement joins TRBV6-5 to TRBJ1-1, with no clear D. Germline V gene lookup returns CDR1 MNHEY and CDR2 SVGAGI. V lost 6 bases and J 2 bases, leaving 7 bases between the germline ends. This CDR3 comprises 12 residues. The CDR3 nucleotides are TGTGCCAGCAGCCCCAGTAACACTGAAGCTTTCTTT. Translating it yields CASSPSNTEAFF.

The V call is TRBV7-9, the J call TRBJ2-7, with 7 positions matching TRBD2. The J segment lost 0 bases and the V segment lost 6 bases, leaving 5 bases of the junction unmatched. Germline values: CDR1 SEHNR, CDR2 FQNEAQ (reference sequence). The CDR3 is made up of 14 amino acids. The CDR3 spells CASSSAGSSYEQYF. The CDR3 region has the DNA TGTGCCAGCAGTTCAGCGGGGAGCTCCTACGAGCAGTACTTC. Together with reference TRBV7-9 and TRBJ2-7, the CDR3 gives the full variable domain: DTGVSQNPRHKITKRGQNVTFRCDPISEHNRLYWYRQTLGQGPEFLTYFQNEAQLEKSRLLSDRFSAERPKGSFSTLEIQRTEQGDSAMYLCASSSAGSSYEQYFGPGTRLTVT.

The rearrangement joins TRBV28 to TRBJ2-5; TRBD1 might be the D (7 bases). The germline V gene encodes CDR1 MDHEN and CDR2 SYDVKM. The CDR3 sequence is 14 residues long. Trimming removed 5 bases at V and 4 bases at J, with 14 bases between. In nucleotides, the CDR3 is TGTGCCAGCAGTCTTCGACAGGGAGGAGAGACCCAGTACTTC. Encoded protein: CASSLRQGGETQYF.

V usage is TRBV28 and J usage is TRBJ1-3, with D tentatively TRBD1 (5 bases). CDR3 size: 14 residues. The V end was cut by 4 bases, the J end by 3 bases, with 10 bases between. CDR1 and CDR2 (germline): MDHEN, SYDVKM. CDR3 sequence reads: CASSYRGGGNTIYF. DNA of the CDR3: TGTGCCAGCAGTTATAGGGGCGGTGGAAACACCATATATTTT.

The chain is built from TRBV6-1 and TRBJ2-7; 7 bases agree with TRBD2. The CDR3 length is 15 residues. Germline CDR1 is MNHNS and CDR2 is SASEGT. With 6 bases clipped from V and 6 bases from J, the junction kept 14 bases outside the gene matches. The CDR3 loop reads CASSFERDYLVEQYF. The DNA of the CDR3 is TGTGCCAGCAGCTTCGAGCGGGACTATCTAGTCGAGCAGTACTTC.

This chain connects TRBV15 to TRBJ2-7, with TRBD1 matching 11 bases. CDR1 and CDR2 from the germline V gene are LNHNV and YYDKDF (reference sequence). Trimming removed 7 bases from V and 3 bases from J; junction bases left unmatched: 8. The CDR3 has 15 residues. The CDR3 region has the DNA TGTGCCACCAACCCCGGGACAGGGGGGTTCTACGAGCAGTACTTC. Translated, it gives CATNPGTGGFYEQYF.

CDR3: CASSPRGGTEAFF. Here the CDR3 DNA reads TGTGCCAGCAGCCCGAGGGGGGGCACTGAAGCTTTCTTT. The J gene is TRBJ1-1, the V gene TRBV11-3, with D tentatively TRBD1 (6 bases). Germline CDR1 reads SGHNT; CDR2 reads YENEEA. Trimming removed 5 bases at V and 4 bases at J, with 11 bases between. The CDR3 consists of 13 residues.

The J gene is TRBJ1-4, the V gene TRBV29-1; D may be TRBD1 (5 bases). V lost 3 bases to trimming and J lost 8 bases, with 13 bases between them. The CDR3 is made up of 13 amino acids. The V gene's germline CDR1 is SQVTM and CDR2 ANQGSEA. CDR3 sequence: CSVDAGEGEKLFF. The CDR3 DNA sequence: TGCAGCGTTGATGCCGGGGAGGGGGAAAAACTGTTTTTT.

This clone was detected once. The chain combines TRBV27 with TRBJ2-7; D gene unclear. Looked up from germline, CDR1 is MNHEY and CDR2 is SMNVEV (reference sequence). This CDR3 has 13 residues. V was pared by 4 bases and J by 0 bases, with 7 bases between. CDR3 residues: CASSSLSSYEQYF. The CDR3 bases are TGTGCCAGCAGTTCTCTAAGCTCCTACGAGCAGTACTTC.

The chain links TRBV10-1 to TRBJ2-3; 8 bases agree with TRBD2. This CDR3 has 14 amino acids. J gave up 3 bases and V 7 bases, and 6 bases lay outside the gene matches. Per germline, CDR1 WNHNN and CDR2 SYGVQD (reference sequence). The CDR3 coding sequence is TGCGCCAGCATGCCAAGCGGGAGAACAGATACGCAGTATTTT. This gives the protein CASMPSGRTDTQYF.

The J gene is TRBJ2-7, the V gene TRBV7-2; D call uncertain. The germline V gene has CDR1 SGHTA and CDR2 FQGNSA. The V end was cut by 0 bases, the J end by 7 bases, with 7 bases between. The CDR3 extends over 12 amino acids. The CDR3 sequence: CASSLAIGEQYF. CDR3 DNA sequence: TGTGCCAGCAGCTTAGCGATCGGTGAGCAGTACTTC. Combining the CDR3 with reference TRBV7-2 and TRBJ2-7 gives the whole variable domain GAGVSQSPSNKVTEKGKDVELRCDPISGHTALYWYRQSLGQGLEFLIYFQGNSAPDKSGLPSDRFSAERTGGSVSTLTIQRTQQEDSAVYLCASSLAIGEQYFGPGTRLTVT.

This clone was detected a few times. In DNA, the CDR3 is TGCAGCGTTGAAGATTCGGGGACAGCTTCCTACGAGCAGTACTTC. Translating gives CSVEDSGTASYEQYF. The rearrangement uses TRBV29-1 and TRBJ2-7; TRBD1 agrees at 7 bases. V was clipped by 0 bases and J by 1 base; unmatched bases: 6. The germline gives CDR1 SQVTM, CDR2 ANQGSEA. The CDR3 runs to 15 residues.

The chain has TRBV30 and TRBJ1-2; 7 nucleotides line up with TRBD1. The CDR3 consists of 13 residues. Germline V gene lookup returns CDR1 GTSNPN and CDR2 SVGIG (reference sequence). V trimming: 2 bases; J trimming: 8 bases; junction bases outside the gene matches: 8. CDR3 residues: CAWSTGQEGGYTF. DNA for the CDR3: TGTGCCTGGAGTACAGGACAGGAAGGGGGCTACACCTTC.

The rearrangement uses TRBV19 and TRBJ1-2; D is possibly TRBD1 (6 bases). The ends were cut back, 6 bases at V and 4 bases at J, with 21 bases in the middle. Germline V gene lookup returns CDR1 LNHDA and CDR2 SQIVND (reference sequence). CDR3 length: 16 amino acids. This chain's CDR3 is CASSPWSGGLGYGYTF. The CDR3 DNA reads as TGTGCCAGTAGCCCTTGGTCCGGGGGGCTTGGCTATGGCTACACCTTC. Looking up the rest from reference TRBV19 and TRBJ1-2 gives the full variable domain: DGGITQSPKYLFRKEGQNVTLSCEQNLNHDAMYWYRQDPGQGLRLIYYSQIVNDFQKGDIAEGYSVSREKKESFPLTVTSAQKNPTAFYLCASSPWSGGLGYGYTFGSGTRLTVV.

This clone appeared a single time. The V call is TRBV7-8, the J call TRBJ2-3; weak D call: TRBD1 (6 bases). The CDR3 sequence is 13 residues long. Trimming removed 4 bases at V and 6 bases at J, with 11 bases between. Germline CDR1 SGHVS, CDR2 FQNEAQ. The CDR3 DNA is TGTGCCAGCAGCTGGGGGCCCTCGGATACGCAGTATTTT. This encodes CASSWGPSDTQYF.